The present T cell receptor beta chain was sequenced within a study of CD8 T cells in ankylosing spondylitis. With molecular barcodes, quantitative 5'-RACE was used to make the TCR beta libraries. TCRdb fed the 5' RACE reads into MiXCR, producing one record per CDR3 protein. The sample consists of about 240,000 distinct CDR3 sequences, 8.6% of them appearing once. This clonotype was picked up many times. Its target is unknown. Whole-study findings and limits: There was reportedly significant enrichment of clones that were disease-linked in matched ankylosing spondylitis synovial fluid. Those disease-linked clones were CD8+; they were also relatively rare in peripheral blood.

This receptor was taken from a male donor with ankylosing spondylitis or in good health (not recorded which). The source material was blood, either unsorted or a sorted T cell fraction (not recorded which).

Here the CDR3 DNA reads TGTGCCAGCAGCTTATTGCCCTACGAGCAGTACTTC. It codes for CASSLLPYEQYF. The gene calls are TRBV7-2 and TRBJ2-7; D is unresolved. This CDR3 is 12 amino acids long. Germline V lookup: CDR1 SGHTA, CDR2 FQGNSA. The V and J ends lost 2 bases and 2 bases respectively, with 4 bases between them.